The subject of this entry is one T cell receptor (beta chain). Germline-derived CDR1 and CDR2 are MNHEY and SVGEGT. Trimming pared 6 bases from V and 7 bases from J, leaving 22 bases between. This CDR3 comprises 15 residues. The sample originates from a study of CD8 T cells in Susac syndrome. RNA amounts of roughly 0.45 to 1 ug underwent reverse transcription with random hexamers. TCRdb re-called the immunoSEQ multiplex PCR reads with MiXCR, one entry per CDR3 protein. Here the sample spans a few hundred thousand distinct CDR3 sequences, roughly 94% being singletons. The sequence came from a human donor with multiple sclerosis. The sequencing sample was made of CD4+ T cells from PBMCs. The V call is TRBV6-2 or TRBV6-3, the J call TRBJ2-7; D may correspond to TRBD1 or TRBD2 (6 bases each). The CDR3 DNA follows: TGTGCCAGCAGGGAATCCGGGGGCTTACATGGGGAGCAGTACTTC. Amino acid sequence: CASRESGGLHGEQYF.